This T cell receptor (beta chain) stems from a study of immune cell composition in non-small cell lung cancer. Study-wide background: Tumours were mainly lung adenocarcinoma or squamous cell carcinoma. Study-level points and caveats: Top 10 clone scores and clonality were higher in squamous than adenocarcinoma. Adenocarcinomas with higher top tumour-associated clone frequency had more reactive TILs. It was not proven that tumour-reactive clones equal dominant tumour-associated clones.

Worth noting for this clone: The antigen remains undetermined.

The V end was cut by 0 bases, the J end by 6 bases, with 8 bases between. Per germline, CDR1 SGHNT and CDR2 YENEEA. The CDR3 loop spans 13 amino acids. Profiled with immunoSEQ multiplex PCR; TCRdb holds only in-frame clones, not every one. The sample shows over 4,500 clones, about two thirds of them seen only once. The V and J genes are TRBV11-3 and TRBJ1-1, with D possibly being TRBD1 (5 bases). The sample taken for sequencing was lung tumor tissue. This clonotype originated in a human donor with non-small cell lung cancer. CDR3 nucleotide sequence: TGTGCCAGCAGCTTAGATCAGGGTTCTGAAGCTTTCTTT. Its translation: CASSLDQGSEAFF.